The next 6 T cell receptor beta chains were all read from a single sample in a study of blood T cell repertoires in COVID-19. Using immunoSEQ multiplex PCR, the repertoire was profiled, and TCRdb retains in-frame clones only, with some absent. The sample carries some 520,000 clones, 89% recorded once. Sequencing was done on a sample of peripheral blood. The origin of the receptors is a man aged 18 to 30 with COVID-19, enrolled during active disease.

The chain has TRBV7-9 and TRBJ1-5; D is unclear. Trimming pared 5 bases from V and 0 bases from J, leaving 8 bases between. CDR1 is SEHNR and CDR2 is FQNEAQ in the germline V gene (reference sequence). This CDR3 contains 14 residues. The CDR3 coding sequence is TGTGCCAGCAGCCCTTCTTATAGCAATCAGCCCCAGCATTTT. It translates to CASSPSYSNQPQHF.

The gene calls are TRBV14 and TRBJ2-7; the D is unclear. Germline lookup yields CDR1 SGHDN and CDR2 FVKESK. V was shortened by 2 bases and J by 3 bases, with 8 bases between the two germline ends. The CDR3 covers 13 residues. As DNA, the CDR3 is TGTGCCAGCAGCCAATTCACGGGCTACGAGCAGTACTTC. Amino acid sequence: CASSQFTGYEQYF. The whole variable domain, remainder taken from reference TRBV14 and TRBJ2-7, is EAGVTQFPSHSVIEKGQTVTLRCDPISGHDNLYWYRRVMGKEIKFLLHFVKESKQDESGMPNNRFLAERTGGTYSTLKVQPAELEDSGVYFCASSQFTGYEQYFGPGTRLTVT.

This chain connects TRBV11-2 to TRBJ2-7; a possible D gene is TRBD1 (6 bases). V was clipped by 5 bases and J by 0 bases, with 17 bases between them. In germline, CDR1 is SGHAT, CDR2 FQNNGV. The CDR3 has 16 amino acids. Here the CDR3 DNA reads TGTGCCAGCAGCGTTTATGGGACACGACGCTCCTACGAGCAGTACTTC. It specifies CASSVYGTRRSYEQYF.

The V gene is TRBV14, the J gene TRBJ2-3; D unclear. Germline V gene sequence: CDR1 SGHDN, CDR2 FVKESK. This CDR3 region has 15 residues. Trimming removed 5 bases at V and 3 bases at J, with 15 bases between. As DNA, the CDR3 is TGTGCCAGCAGCTACTCAAGGTGGGCAACAGATACGCAGTATTTT. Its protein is CASSYSRWATDTQYF. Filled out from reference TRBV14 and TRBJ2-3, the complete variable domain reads EAGVTQFPSHSVIEKGQTVTLRCDPISGHDNLYWYRRVMGKEIKFLLHFVKESKQDESGMPNNRFLAERTGGTYSTLKVQPAELEDSGVYFCASSYSRWATDTQYFGPGTRLTVL.

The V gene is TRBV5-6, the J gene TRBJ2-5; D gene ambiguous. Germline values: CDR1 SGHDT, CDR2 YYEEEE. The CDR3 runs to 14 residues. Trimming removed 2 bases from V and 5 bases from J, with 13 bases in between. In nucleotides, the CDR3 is TGTGCCAGCAGCTTCGTCCAAACGGAGGAGACCCAGTACTTC. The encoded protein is CASSFVQTEETQYF.

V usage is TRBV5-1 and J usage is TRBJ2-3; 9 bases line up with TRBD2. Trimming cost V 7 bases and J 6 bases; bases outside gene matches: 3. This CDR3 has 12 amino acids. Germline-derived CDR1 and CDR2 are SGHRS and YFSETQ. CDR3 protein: CASAGGRDTQYF. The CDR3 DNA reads TGCGCCAGCGCGGGAGGGCGGGATACGCAGTATTTT.